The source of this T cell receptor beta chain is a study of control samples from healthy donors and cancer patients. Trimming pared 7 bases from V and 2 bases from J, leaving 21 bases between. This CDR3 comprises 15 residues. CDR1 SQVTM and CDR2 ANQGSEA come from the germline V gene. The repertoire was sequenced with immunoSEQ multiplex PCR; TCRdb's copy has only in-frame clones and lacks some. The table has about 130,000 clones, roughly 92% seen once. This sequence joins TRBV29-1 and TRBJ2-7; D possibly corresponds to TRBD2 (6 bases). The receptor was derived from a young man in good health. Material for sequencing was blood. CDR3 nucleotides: TGCAGCGCCCCCCCGCAGGGTAGCGGAACCTACGAGCAGTACTTC. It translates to CSAPPQGSGTYEQYF.